This T cell receptor (beta chain) derives from a study of cytomegalovirus exposure and HLA in healthy donors. For the study at large: Both the roughly 120 validation repertoires and the 600 to 700 first-cohort repertoires used the same platform, as reported by a later analysis.

A note on this clone: The antigen is not known.

Repertoires were generated with immunoSEQ multiplex PCR, while TCRdb's copy carries only in-frame clones and drops some. The sample includes some 120,000 clones, 70% to 90% of them seen just once. Overall study results and limits: Subsequent analysis showed first-cohort TCR clusters tending to co-occur in more than 90 validation repertoires.

The CDR3 has 15 residues. Germline-derived CDR1 and CDR2 are SGHRS and YFSETQ. Trimming took 4 bases from V and 3 from J, leaving 15 bases between them. The specimen was PBMCs. This chain links TRBV5-1 with TRBJ2-3, with a weak D call TRBD2 (6 bases). This TCR was sampled from a woman between 18 and 30 years old in good health and CMV-seronegative. This CDR3 reads CASSPPAGTTDTQYF. In nucleotides, the CDR3 is TGCGCCAGCAGCCCCCCGGCGGGGACTACAGATACGCAGTATTTT.